The rows below give T cell receptor beta chains drawn from one sample of a study of early T cells in non-severe SARS-CoV-2 infection. TCRdb re-analysed the 5' RACE reads in MiXCR, keeping a single row per CDR3 protein. The sample carries some 110,000 distinct CDR3 sequences, about 15% recorded once. Sequencing was done on a sample of whole blood. The receptors derive from an adult who was a healthcare worker with PCR-confirmed SARS-CoV-2 infection or an uninfected control (not recorded which). Both conserved end residues are part of each CDR3. D genes are given only for firm matches. Clone size is shown for a subset of rows, as once, few, many or a class of expanded clone.

V: TRBV2; size: many; D: TRBD2; J: TRBJ2-2; DNA: TGTGCCAGCAGTCAAGCGGGGTACACCGGGGAGCTGTTTTTT; CDR3: CASSQAGYTGELFF
V: TRBV6-1; size: few; D: .; J: TRBJ1-3; DNA: TGTGCCAGCAGTGTTATAAACACCATATATTTT; CDR3: CASSVINTIYF
V: TRBV3-1; size: .; D: .; J: TRBJ2-5; DNA: TGTGCCAGCAGGGGAGTTGGAGAGACCCAGTACTTC; CDR3: CASRGVGETQYF
V: TRBV29-1; size: few; D: TRBD1; J: TRBJ1-4; DNA: TGCAGCGTTTCAGGACAGGCTAATGAAAAACTGTTTTTT; CDR3: CSVSGQANEKLFF
V: TRBV29-1; size: .; D: .; J: TRBJ2-5; DNA: TGCAGCGTTGAAGATCGGGAGACTACCCAAGAGACCCAGTACTTC; CDR3: CSVEDRETTQETQYF
V: TRBV11-2; size: many; D: TRBD2; J: TRBJ2-2; DNA: TGTGCCAGCAGCTTAGATCCGATAAGCGGGGGCCCCTCCCTGTTTTTT; CDR3: CASSLDPISGGPSLFF
V: TRBV24-1; size: .; D: TRBD2; J: TRBJ2-2; DNA: TGTGCCGTATCGCCGGGACTAGAAACCGGGGAGCTGTTTTTT; CDR3: CAVSPGLETGELFF
V: TRBV11-2; size: .; D: .; J: TRBJ2-2; DNA: TGTGCCAGCAGCCCTCCCACGAACACCGGGGAGCTGTTTTTT; CDR3: CASSPPTNTGELFF
V: TRBV2; size: few; D: TRBD2; J: TRBJ2-1; DNA: TGTGCCAGCAGCCCGAACCAGCGGGGCTTCTACAATGAGCAGTTCTTC; CDR3: CASSPNQRGFYNEQFF
V: TRBV20-1; size: .; D: .; J: TRBJ1-3; DNA: TGCAGTGCCCAGGGATCGGGAAACACCATATATTTT; CDR3: CSAQGSGNTIYF
V: TRBV20-1; size: .; D: .; J: TRBJ2-7; DNA: TGCAGTGCTAAAGACAGCGACTCAGCCTACGAGCAGTACTTC; CDR3: CSAKDSDSAYEQYF
V: TRBV6-6; size: .; D: TRBD1; J: TRBJ2-3; DNA: TGTGCCAGCAGCCTGGACAGGGCGACAGATACGCAGTATTTT; CDR3: CASSLDRATDTQYF
V: TRBV4-1; size: .; D: .; J: TRBJ1-2; DNA: TGCGCCAGCAGCCAAGATTCCAGTTTCAACTATGGCTACACCTTC; CDR3: CASSQDSSFNYGYTF
V: TRBV29-1; size: .; D: TRBD1; J: TRBJ1-1; DNA: TGCAGCGGGTGGGACAGCATGAACACTGAAGCTTTCTTT; CDR3: CSGWDSMNTEAFF
V: TRBV29-1; size: few; D: .; J: TRBJ2-1; DNA: TGCAGCGTTTATGACATCCTCCACAATGAGCAGTTCTTC; CDR3: CSVYDILHNEQFF
V: TRBV20-1; size: .; D: TRBD2; J: TRBJ2-1; DNA: TGCAGTGCTAGACTAGCGGGGGGGACCTATGAGCAGTTCTTC; CDR3: CSARLAGGTYEQFF
V: TRBV7-6; size: many; D: TRBD1; J: TRBJ2-1; DNA: TGTGCCAGCAGCCTCCCTAATTACAGGGGGCCTAATCTAAATGAGCAGTTCTTC; CDR3: CASSLPNYRGPNLNEQFF
V: TRBV19; size: .; D: .; J: TRBJ2-6; DNA: TGTGCCAGTAGTATAATGAGTCAGTACTCTGGGGCCAACGTCCTGACTTTC; CDR3: CASSIMSQYSGANVLTF
V: TRBV5-1; size: .; D: .; J: TRBJ1-4; DNA: TGCGCCAGCAGCTTGGAGGCCGTAAATGAAAAACTGTTTTTT; CDR3: CASSLEAVNEKLFF
V: TRBV11-2; size: few; D: .; J: TRBJ2-7; DNA: TGTGCCAGCAGCTTAGGCCCGGACACGAGATCCTACGAGCAGTACTTC; CDR3: CASSLGPDTRSYEQYF
V: TRBV25-1; size: few; D: .; J: TRBJ1-2; DNA: TGTGCCAGCAGTGAATTCGGTGAAGGGCATGGCTACACCTTC; CDR3: CASSEFGEGHGYTF
V: TRBV3-1; size: .; D: .; J: TRBJ2-7; DNA: TGTGCCAGCAGCCAAGACCCCCGACGTGCCTACGAGCAGTACTTC; CDR3: CASSQDPRRAYEQYF
V: TRBV19; size: .; D: .; J: TRBJ2-4; DNA: TGTGCCAGTAGTCCCCCGGGTACTGCCAAAAACATTCAGTACTTC; CDR3: CASSPPGTAKNIQYF
V: TRBV2; size: .; D: .; J: TRBJ1-1; DNA: TGTGCCAGCAACGCTAGGAGTATCGACACTGAAGCTTTCTTT; CDR3: CASNARSIDTEAFF
V: TRBV7-8; size: few; D: .; J: TRBJ2-2; DNA: TGTGCCAGCAGCATCGCCCGGACAGCAGCCGGGGAGCTGTTTTTT; CDR3: CASSIARTAAGELFF
V: TRBV7-9; size: few; D: .; J: TRBJ1-1; DNA: TGTGCCAGCAGCTTAGTAAGGACGGGGACTGAAGCTTTCTTT; CDR3: CASSLVRTGTEAFF
V: TRBV9; size: .; D: .; J: TRBJ2-1; DNA: TGTGCCAGCAGCGCCCAGGCGTACTACAATGAGCAGTTCTTC; CDR3: CASSAQAYYNEQFF
V: TRBV7-9; size: many; D: .; J: TRBJ1-3; DNA: TGTGCCAGCGGCTTAGCACACAACACCATATATTTT; CDR3: CASGLAHNTIYF
V: TRBV6-2/TRBV6-3; size: few; D: .; J: TRBJ1-5; DNA: TGTGCCAGCGGGTTGGACGGAGCCTATCAGCCCCAGCATTTT; CDR3: CASGLDGAYQPQHF
V: TRBV28; size: few; D: .; J: TRBJ1-4; DNA: TGTGCCAGCGGAGGGCGGGAAAAACTGTTTTTT; CDR3: CASGGREKLFF
V: TRBV3-1; size: .; D: .; J: TRBJ1-2; DNA: TGTGCCAGCAGCCATTGGGGAACGGGACTCTATGGCTACACCTTC; CDR3: CASSHWGTGLYGYTF
V: TRBV18; size: few; D: .; J: TRBJ1-4; DNA: TGTGCCAGCTCACCAATGGGGGTGAGGGAAAAACTGTTTTTT; CDR3: CASSPMGVREKLFF
V: TRBV4-1; size: few; D: TRBD1; J: TRBJ1-2; DNA: TGCGCCAGCAGCCAATCTGATAGGACAGGGCGAGGGGGCTACACCTTC; CDR3: CASSQSDRTGRGGYTF
V: TRBV4-1; size: .; D: .; J: TRBJ1-1; DNA: TGCGCCAGCAGCCAAGTACAAAGGGGCACTGAAGCTTTCTTT; CDR3: CASSQVQRGTEAFF
V: TRBV5-1; size: few; D: .; J: TRBJ1-6; DNA: TGCGCCAGCAGCCCGGACATCTCGTTCAATTCACCCCTCCACTTT; CDR3: CASSPDISFNSPLHF
V: TRBV5-4; size: many; D: TRBD2; J: TRBJ2-3; DNA: TGTGCCAGCAAGGGGACTAGCGGAAATACGCAGTATTTT; CDR3: CASKGTSGNTQYF
V: TRBV20-1; size: .; D: .; J: TRBJ1-6; DNA: TGCAGTGCTAGACGCTATGTAGGGAACTCACCCCTCCACTTT; CDR3: CSARRYVGNSPLHF
V: TRBV4-1; size: few; D: TRBD1; J: TRBJ1-6; DNA: TGCGCCAGCAGCCAACTGACAGGGCATTCACCCCTCCACTTT; CDR3: CASSQLTGHSPLHF
V: TRBV3-1; size: .; D: TRBD1; J: TRBJ1-2; DNA: TGTGCCAGCAGCCGAAGAGCAAGGGGACAGGCCAACTATGGCTACACCTTC; CDR3: CASSRRARGQANYGYTF
V: TRBV12-3/TRBV12-4; size: .; D: .; J: TRBJ1-1; DNA: TGTGCCAGCAGTTTTACAGGCCTGAACACTGAAGCTTTCTTT; CDR3: CASSFTGLNTEAFF